The 11 T cell receptor beta chains in this list originate from one sample, sequenced in a study of tumor and adjacent non-tumor tissue in lung cancer. A modified ARM-PCR protocol with three rounds of nested PCR amplified TCRbeta. A single record per CDR3 protein comes from TCRdb applying MiXCR to the multiplex PCR reads. Of about 67,000 distinct CDR3 sequences in the sample, 75% to 85% were seen once. No cell sorting was done before RNA was extracted from the tissue. More than 3 cm separated this lung sample from the edge of the tumor. Sequencing was performed on distant non-tumor lung tissue. All receptors derive from a man aged 55 to 70 with non-small cell lung cancer.

As concerns this clonotype: Its ends do not fully match the called genes, so a read error is possible. The chain links TRBV6-5 to TRBJ1-2; D gene unclear. The CDR3 is 14 amino acids. Germline CDR1 reads MNHEY; CDR2 reads SVGAGI. The chain's CDR3 is CASNYHRGSYGYTF. As DNA, the CDR3 is TGTGCCAGCAATTATCACCGAGGCAGCTATGGTTACACCTTC.

In the case of this clonotype: Because the CDR3 is missing its conserved closing phenylalanine or tryptophan, this is likely a read error. The rearrangement joins TRBV14 to TRBJ2-1; the match to TRBD2 covers 8 bases. The CDR3 length is 17 residues. Germline-derived CDR1 and CDR2 are SGHDN and FVKESK. V gave up 0 bases and J gave up 9 bases; unmatched junction bases: 13. CDR3 region: CASSQDLGSGKASEQFI. CDR3 DNA: TGTGCCAGCAGCCAAGATTTAGGTAGCGGGAAGGCCAGTGAGCAGTTCATC.

With respect to this clonotype: Because the CDR3 is missing its conserved closing phenylalanine or tryptophan, this is likely a read error. The chain joins TRBV14 to TRBJ2-1; 10 bases match TRBD2. With 0 bases clipped from V and 8 bases from J, the junction kept 4 bases outside the gene matches. Germline V gene lookup returns CDR1 SGHDN and CDR2 FVKESK. This CDR3 region has 15 residues. The DNA of the CDR3 is TGTGCCAGCAGCCAAGATTTAGCGGGAGGATATGAGCAGTTCTTA. It codes for CASSQDLAGGYEQFL.

About this clonotype itself: The junction does not match germline at one end; this may be a read error. The CDR3 here is CASSQTGGSDNERFF. In DNA, the CDR3 is TGCGCCAGCAGTCAAACAGGGGGCTCTGACAATGAGCGGTTCTTC. The chain employs TRBV4-1 and TRBJ2-1; the match to TRBD1 covers 9 bases. The CDR3 extends over 15 amino acids. Germline CDR1 and CDR2: MGHRA and YSYEKL.

As regards this clonotype: In this CDR3 the conserved last residue, phenylalanine or tryptophan, is missing, so a read error is likely. The chain has TRBV11-1 and TRBJ2-1; D ambiguous. Germline CDR1 SGHAT, CDR2 FQDESV (reference sequence). The CDR3 is 15 amino acids. Trimming took off 8 bases at V and 6 bases at J, with 20 bases between the two ends. CDR3 bases: TGTGCCAGCGGCATCGACACCTATAGCACCAATGAGCAGTTCCTC. Protein sequence: CASGIDTYSTNEQFL.

A remark on this clonotype: Since a much larger clone is just one base distant, this may be a read error. The V gene is TRBV11-1, the J gene TRBJ2-2; D gene unclear. CDR3 size: 13 residues. Germline CDR1 is SGHAT and CDR2 is FQDESV (reference sequence). Trimming shortened V by 4 bases and J by 4 bases, and 7 bases separated the two germline ends. CDR3 sequence reads: CASSYNGTGELFF. The CDR3 coding sequence is TGTGCCAGCAGCTATAATGGCACCGGGGAGCTGTTTTTT.

Concerning this clonotype itself: One base away lies a much larger clone, so this may be a sequencing read error. J is TRBJ2-1 and V is TRBV20-1, with D possibly matching TRBD1 (6 bases). This CDR3 comprises 16 residues. Trimming left V 3 bases short and J 6 bases short, with 21 bases between. From germline, CDR1 is DFQATT and CDR2 SNEGSKA (reference sequence). The DNA of the CDR3 is TGCAGTGCTAGTCGTATCAGGGGCCTCCGGGCCAATGAGCAGTTCTTC. Residues: CSASRIRGLRANEQFF.

A remark on this clonotype: A much larger clone sits a single nucleotide away, making a read error possible. CDR3 residues: CASSQGSVGGVNVPTF. The CDR3 DNA reads TGCGCCAGCAGCCAGGGGAGTGTTGGCGGGGTCAACGTCCCGACTTTC. The V gene is TRBV5-1, the J gene TRBJ2-6; D possibly matches TRBD1 or TRBD2 (6 bases each). The germline V gene has CDR1 SGHRS and CDR2 YFSETQ. This CDR3 is built from 16 residues.

On this clonotype: At one boundary the junction diverges from the germline segment, which might be a read error. The chain recombines TRBV6-1 with TRBJ2-2; 7 positions match TRBD2. The CDR3 is made up of 15 amino acids. The germline V gene has CDR1 MNHNS and CDR2 SASEGT. CDR3 sequence (DNA): TGTGCCAGCAGTGAACCAGCATCGAACACGGGGGGGCTGTTTTTT. As protein: CASSEPASNTGGLFF.

This clonotype has at least ten counts. The chain links TRBV6-1 to TRBJ2-1; no reliable D call. The CDR3 is made up of 12 amino acids. The ends were cut back, 5 bases at V and 3 bases at J, with 5 bases in the middle. Germline V CDR1 and CDR2: MNHNS, SASEGT. The CDR3 spells CASSPSYNEQFF. In DNA, the CDR3 is TGTGCCAGCAGTCCTAGCTACAATGAGCAGTTCTTC.

The gene calls are TRBV6-6 and TRBJ2-7; D possibly corresponds to TRBD2 (8 bases). Looked up from germline, CDR1 is MNHNY and CDR2 is SVGAGI (reference sequence). The V gene lost 5 bases and the J gene lost 10 bases, with 30 bases spanning the gap. The CDR3 has 17 residues. The CDR3 reads CASSTGVRVAGRNEQYF. CDR3 DNA: TGTGCCAGCAGTACAGGGGTTAGGGTAGCGGGAAGGAATGAACAGTACTTC.